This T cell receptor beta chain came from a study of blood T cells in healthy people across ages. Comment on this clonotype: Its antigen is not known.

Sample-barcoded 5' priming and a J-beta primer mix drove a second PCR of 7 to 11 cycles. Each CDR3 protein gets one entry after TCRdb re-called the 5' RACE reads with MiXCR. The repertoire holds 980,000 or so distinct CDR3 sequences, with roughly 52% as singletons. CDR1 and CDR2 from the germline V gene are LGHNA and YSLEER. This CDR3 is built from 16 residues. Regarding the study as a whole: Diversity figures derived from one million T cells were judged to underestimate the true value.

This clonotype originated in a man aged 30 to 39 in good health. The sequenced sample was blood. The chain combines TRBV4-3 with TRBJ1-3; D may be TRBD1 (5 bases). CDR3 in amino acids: CALSRKGAISGNTIYF. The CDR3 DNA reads TGCGCACTCAGCAGGAAAGGGGCCATCTCTGGAAACACCATATATTTT.